This T cell receptor (beta chain) was sequenced during a study of beta chain features in type 1 diabetes. There are 14 residues in the CDR3. CDR1 and CDR2 (germline): GTSNPN, SVGIG (reference sequence). The V gene end was trimmed by 4 bases and the J gene end by 6 bases; junction bases not matched to a gene: 8. Reverse transcribing all isolated RNA meant expressed TCRB transcripts were sequenced. Profiling relied on immunoSEQ multiplex PCR, and the TCRdb table lists in-frame clones only, not all of them. The repertoire includes about 210,000 clones, approximately 11% of them detected once, and 1% to 1.5% sits in the top ten.

The TCR comes from a man aged 18 to 29 in good health. Material: central memory CD4+ T cells from blood. V gene TRBV30 combines with J gene TRBJ2-3, with 9 bases that match TRBD2. CDR3 bases: TGTGCCTGGAATGTGGGCAGCGGGGGGGATACGCAGTATTTT. It specifies CAWNVGSGGDTQYF.